The rows below give T cell receptor beta chains drawn from one sample of a study of blood T cell repertoires in COVID-19. Sequencing was performed with immunoSEQ multiplex PCR; in TCRdb, only in-frame clones are kept and a portion is missing. Among around 84,000 clones listed, 80% to 90% were seen once. The specimen sequenced was peripheral blood. These receptors were obtained from a man aged 45 to 65 with active COVID-19. Each CDR3 is given with its conserved first and last residue. Size is omitted from some rows. Given values are once, few, many or a class for expanded clones.

clone size,CDR3 length,V gene,CDR3 protein
.,14,TRBV23-1,CASSRGGQCEKLFF
.,14,TRBV4-2,CASSQDPGGETQYF
.,15,TRBV6-4,CASSPGTGGTDTQYF
.,17,TRBV27,CASSLKEFRLGRTEAFF
.,14,TRBV6-6,CASSLGTGGDGYTF
.,15,TRBV10-3,CAISTRGEQNTEAFF
.,18,TRBV7-6,CASSPGGGGQGIRGELFF
.,16,TRBV6-5,CASSYVRTGGGLALHF
few,15,TRBV6-4,CASSDSSGGTDTQYF
once,15,TRBV6-2/TRBV6-3,CASSRGRTGNYGYTF
.,14,TRBV18,CASSPGATYNEQFF
.,17,TRBV11-2,CASRTIKKGTNTGELFF
.,12,TRBV29-1,CSAERGTDTQYF
.,15,TRBV6-5,CASRYSGTATGELFF